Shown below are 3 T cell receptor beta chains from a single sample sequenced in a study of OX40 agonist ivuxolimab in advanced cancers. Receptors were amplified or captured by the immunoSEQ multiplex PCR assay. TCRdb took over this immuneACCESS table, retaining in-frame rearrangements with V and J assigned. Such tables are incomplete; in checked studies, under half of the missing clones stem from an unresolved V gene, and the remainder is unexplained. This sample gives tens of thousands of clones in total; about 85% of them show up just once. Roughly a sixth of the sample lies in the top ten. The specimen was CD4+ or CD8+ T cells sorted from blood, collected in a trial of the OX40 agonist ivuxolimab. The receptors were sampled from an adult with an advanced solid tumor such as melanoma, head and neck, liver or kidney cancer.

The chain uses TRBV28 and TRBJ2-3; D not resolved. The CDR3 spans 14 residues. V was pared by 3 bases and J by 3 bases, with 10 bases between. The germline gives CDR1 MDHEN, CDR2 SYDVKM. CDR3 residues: CASSFRAQTDTQYF. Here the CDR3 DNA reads TGTGCCAGCAGTTTTAGGGCGCAGACAGATACGCAGTATTTT.

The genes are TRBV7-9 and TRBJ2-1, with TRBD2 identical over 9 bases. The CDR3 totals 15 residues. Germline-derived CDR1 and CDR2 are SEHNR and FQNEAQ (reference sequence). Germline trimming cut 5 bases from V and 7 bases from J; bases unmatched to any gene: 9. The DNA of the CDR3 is TGTGCCAGCAGCCCCCTGGCGGGAGGGTGGAATGAGCAGTTCTTC. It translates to CASSPLAGGWNEQFF.

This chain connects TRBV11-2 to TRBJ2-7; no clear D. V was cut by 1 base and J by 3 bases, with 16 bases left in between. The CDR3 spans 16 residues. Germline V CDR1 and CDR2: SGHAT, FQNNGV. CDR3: CASSLGGAAMFYEQYF. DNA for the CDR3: TGTGCCAGCAGCTTAGGCGGTGCGGCGATGTTCTACGAGCAGTACTTC.